Listed below are T cell receptor beta chains from one sample, sequenced in a study of blood T cells in healthy people across ages. MiXCR, run by TCRdb on the 5' RACE reads, gives a single entry per CDR3 protein. The table has 270,000 or so distinct CDR3 sequences, 27% seen once. The sample comprised blood. Source of these receptors: a woman aged 70-85 years in good health. The CDR3 runs from the conserved cysteine through the conserved F or W. The D gene is left open where the match is weak. Rows may omit the clone size; those that give it use once, few, many or a size class.

>few|TRBJ2-1|TRBV7-2|TRBD2
CASSRGGTSGHNEQFF
TGTGCCAGCAGCCGGGGGGGGACTAGCGGACACAATGAGCAGTTCTTC
>NA|TRBJ2-7|TRBV4-2|TRBD2
CASSQGSKREFPYEQYF
TGTGCCAGCAGCCAAGGGAGTAAGCGGGAGTTTCCCTACGAGCAGTACTTC
>few|TRBJ1-5|TRBV6-2/TRBV6-3|NA
CASTRSDGARRNQPPHF
TGTGCCAGCACGAGGAGTGACGGTGCCCGGAGGAATCAGCCCCCGCATTTT
>few|TRBJ2-1|TRBV6-6|NA
CASSPYLSRSEQFF
TGTGCCAGCAGTCCATACCTCTCTCGCTCCGAGCAGTTCTTC
>NA|TRBJ2-5|TRBV6-5|TRBD2
CASSNSGSWYETQYF
TGTGCCAGCAGTAATAGCGGGAGTTGGTATGAGACCCAGTACTTC
>few|TRBJ2-7|TRBV20-1|NA
CSATKDYEQYF
TGCAGTGCCACCAAAGACTACGAGCAGTACTTC
>NA|TRBJ2-7|TRBV7-2|TRBD2
CASSPRGTEGLAEQYF
TGTGCCAGCAGCCCCCGAGGGACAGAGGGACTAGCGGAGCAGTACTTC
>NA|TRBJ2-3|TRBV5-1|TRBD2
CASSPRTSGGSTDTQYF
TGCGCCAGCAGCCCCCGGACTAGCGGGGGTAGCACAGATACGCAGTATTTT
>NA|TRBJ2-1|TRBV7-2|NA
CASSLLAEGWNEQFF
TGTGCCAGCAGCTTATTGGCCGAGGGCTGGAATGAGCAGTTCTTC
>few|TRBJ1-2|TRBV29-1|NA
CSVGRVLAPNYGYTF
TGCAGCGTGGGTAGGGTCCTCGCCCCTAACTATGGCTACACCTTC
>NA|TRBJ2-1|TRBV9|NA
CASSVGREREGDNEQFF
TGTGCCAGCAGCGTAGGACGGGAGCGCGAGGGTGACAATGAGCAGTTCTTC
>few|TRBJ1-2|TRBV5-4|TRBD1
CASSPDRDPYGYTF
TGTGCCAGCAGCCCCGACAGGGATCCCTATGGCTACACCTTC
>NA|TRBJ2-3|TRBV5-1|NA
CASSLAWVAGSTDTQYF
TGCGCCAGCAGCTTGGCGTGGGTGGCAGGGAGCACAGATACGCAGTATTTT
>NA|TRBJ2-7|TRBV10-3|TRBD1
CAIRSDRVVYEQYF
TGTGCCATCAGGTCGGACAGGGTCGTTTACGAGCAGTACTTC
>few|TRBJ2-7|TRBV20-1|TRBD1
CSAQAPGTGGYEQYF
TGCAGTGCCCAAGCCCCCGGGACAGGGGGGTACGAGCAGTACTTC
>NA|TRBJ2-2|TRBV29-1|NA
CSVTTETNTGELFF
TGCAGCGTTACGACAGAGACCAACACCGGGGAGCTGTTTTTT
>NA|TRBJ2-2|TRBV9|NA
CASSVDAAVNTGELFF
TGTGCCAGCAGCGTAGATGCTGCGGTCAACACCGGGGAGCTGTTTTTT
>few|TRBJ2-1|TRBV27|NA
CASSFGHNEQFF
TGTGCCAGCAGTTTCGGGCACAATGAGCAGTTCTTC
>few|TRBJ2-3|TRBV20-1|TRBD2
CSAPNSGRNTDTQYF
TGCAGTGCTCCAAATAGCGGGAGGAACACAGATACGCAGTATTTT